A selection of T cell receptor beta chains follows, all from one sample in a study of STAT5B mutations in CD4+ large granular lymphocyte leukemia. Data came from immunoSEQ multiplex PCR; TCRdb stores just in-frame clones and leaves some out. The table records 45,000 to 55,000 clones, 55% to 75% of them present only once. Input material: CD4+ T cells from blood buffy coats. The receptors here all came from a human donor in good health. Each CDR3 is given with its conserved first and last residue. Each record gives: CDR3 protein, CDR3 DNA, clone size, V gene, J gene, D gene. A D gene is named only where the DNA matches it firmly. Size values are once, few and many counts, or a class for expanded clones, and some rows have none.

CDR3: CASSLWGTGGTREAFF; DNA: TGTGCCAGCAGTTTATGGGGGACGGGGGGTACACGGGAAGCTTTCTTT; size: NA; V: TRBV28; J: TRBJ1-1; D: NA
CDR3: CASSEALGGDNDQPQHF; DNA: TGTGCCAGCAGTGAAGCGCTAGGGGGGGACAATGATCAGCCCCAGCATTTT; size: few; V: TRBV2; J: TRBJ1-5; D: NA
CDR3: CASSSLGGGAVNEQFF; DNA: TGCGCCAGCAGCTCCCTGGGCGGGGGGGCCGTCAATGAGCAGTTCTTC; size: NA; V: TRBV5-1; J: TRBJ2-1; D: TRBD2
CDR3: CASSLEGKTNYGYTF; DNA: TGTGCCAGCAGTCTCGAGGGGAAGACTAACTATGGCTACACCTTC; size: once; V: TRBV6-1; J: TRBJ1-2; D: NA
CDR3: CASSAVSMNTEAFF; DNA: TGTGCCAGCAGTGCGGTCAGTATGAACACTGAAGCTTTCTTT; size: few; V: TRBV2; J: TRBJ1-1; D: NA
CDR3: CASSLGQPGGNTIYF; DNA: TGTGCCAGCAGCTTAGGACAGCCGGGAGGAAACACCATATATTTT; size: NA; V: TRBV7-6; J: TRBJ1-3; D: NA
CDR3: CASSPGTGGYTIYF; DNA: TGTGCCAGCAGCCCCGGGACAGGGGGCTACACCATATATTTT; size: NA; V: TRBV7-9; J: TRBJ1-3; D: TRBD1
CDR3: CASTTGQPSAKNIQYF; DNA: TGTGCCAGCACCACGGGACAACCCTCAGCCAAAAACATTCAGTACTTC; size: NA; V: TRBV2; J: TRBJ2-4; D: NA
CDR3: CASSGPAANTEAFF; DNA: TGTGCCAGCAGTGGGCCGGCGGCGAACACTGAAGCTTTCTTT; size: NA; V: TRBV2; J: TRBJ1-1; D: NA
CDR3: CASSVALAGATDTQYF; DNA: TGTGCCAGCAGCGTAGCCCTAGCGGGGGCCACAGATACGCAGTATTTT; size: NA; V: TRBV9; J: TRBJ2-3; D: TRBD2
CDR3: CASSPGEGSGNTIYF; DNA: TGCGCCAGCAGCCCGGGGGAGGGCTCTGGAAACACCATATATTTT; size: NA; V: TRBV5-1; J: TRBJ1-3; D: NA
CDR3: CASQLWGEFGYTF; DNA: TGTGCCAGCCAGCTTTGGGGGGAGTTTGGCTACACCTTC; size: few; V: TRBV7-2; J: TRBJ1-2; D: NA
CDR3: CASSPPFGGSNYGYTF; DNA: TGTGCCAGCAGCCCCCCGTTCGGGGGGTCTAACTATGGCTACACCTTC; size: NA; V: TRBV9; J: TRBJ1-2; D: NA
CDR3: CASSVATGDERETQYF; DNA: TGTGCCAGCAGCGTAGCTACTGGGGATGAGAGGGAGACCCAGTACTTC; size: NA; V: TRBV9; J: TRBJ2-5; D: NA
CDR3: CASSLGAQSNYGYTF; DNA: TGTGCCAGCAGTTTAGGGGCACAGAGTAACTATGGCTACACCTTC; size: NA; V: TRBV28; J: TRBJ1-2; D: NA
CDR3: CASSEVGVSSYSNQPQHF; DNA: TGTGCCAGCAGTGAGGTAGGGGTGAGTTCCTATAGCAATCAGCCCCAGCATTTT; size: NA; V: TRBV2; J: TRBJ1-5; D: NA
CDR3: CASSEVAAFSYNSPLHF; DNA: TGTGCCAGCAGTGAGGTGGCAGCTTTCTCCTATAATTCACCCCTCCACTTT; size: NA; V: TRBV2; J: TRBJ1-6; D: NA
CDR3: CASSERPAGQAFGTQYF; DNA: TGTGCCAGTAGTGAGAGGCCCGCGGGACAGGCTTTTGGTACGCAGTATTTT; size: NA; V: TRBV19; J: TRBJ2-3; D: TRBD1
CDR3: CASSEWAGELFF; DNA: TGCGCCAGCAGTGAGTGGGCCGGGGAGCTGTTTTTT; size: NA; V: TRBV10-1; J: TRBJ2-2; D: NA
CDR3: CASTTALAKNIQYF; DNA: TGCGCCAGCACAACAGCATTAGCCAAAAACATTCAGTACTTC; size: NA; V: TRBV23-1; J: TRBJ2-4; D: NA
CDR3: CASSEAPMQQGSGETQYF; DNA: TGTGCCAGCAGTGAAGCGCCCATGCAACAGGGAAGTGGAGAGACCCAGTACTTC; size: NA; V: TRBV6-1; J: TRBJ2-5; D: NA
CDR3: CATLRGEGPEAFF; DNA: TGTGCCACCCTACGCGGGGAGGGCCCTGAAGCTTTCTTT; size: few; V: TRBV10-3; J: TRBJ1-1; D: NA
CDR3: CASNIGGVNEKLFF; DNA: TGTGCCAGTAACATTGGGGGCGTGAATGAAAAACTGTTTTTT; size: NA; V: TRBV19; J: TRBJ1-4; D: NA
CDR3: CASSPRGASGRETQYF; DNA: TGTGCCAGCAGCCCCCGAGGGGCTAGCGGGAGAGAGACCCAGTACTTC; size: NA; V: TRBV11-2; J: TRBJ2-5; D: TRBD2
CDR3: CASSRTGTFNGYTF; DNA: TGTGCCAGCAGCCGCACCGGGACATTCAACGGCTACACCTTC; size: NA; V: TRBV5-6; J: TRBJ1-2; D: NA
CDR3: CASSKGPMSNEQFF; DNA: TGTGCCAGCAGCAAAGGACCGATGTCCAATGAGCAGTTCTTC; size: NA; V: TRBV7-6; J: TRBJ2-1; D: NA
CDR3: CASSLGGNTNYGYTF; DNA: TGTGCCAGCAGCTTAGGAGGCAACACTAACTATGGCTACACCTTC; size: NA; V: TRBV7-9; J: TRBJ1-2; D: NA
CDR3: CASSLPSGGGGQPQHF; DNA: TGTGCCAGCAGTTTACCGTCGGGAGGGGGTGGTCAGCCCCAGCATTTT; size: NA; V: TRBV28; J: TRBJ1-5; D: NA
CDR3: CASSGADRDVLSF; DNA: TGTGCCAGCAGCGGTGCGGACAGGGACGTCCTTTCCTTT; size: few; V: TRBV28; J: TRBJ1-4; D: TRBD1
CDR3: CASSLWGRDPNYGYTF; DNA: TGTGCCAGCAGTCTTTGGGGCAGGGACCCCAACTATGGCTACACCTTC; size: NA; V: TRBV5-5; J: TRBJ1-2; D: NA
CDR3: CASSPQGGGSNQPQHF; DNA: TGTGCCAGTAGTCCACAGGGCGGCGGGAGCAATCAGCCCCAGCATTTT; size: NA; V: TRBV19; J: TRBJ1-5; D: NA
CDR3: CASSPRDSRDYGYTF; DNA: TGTGCCAGCAGCCCTAGGGACAGCCGCGACTATGGCTACACCTTC; size: NA; V: TRBV6-1; J: TRBJ1-2; D: TRBD1